One sample yielded the 16 T cell receptor beta chains listed below, sequenced in a study of cytomegalovirus exposure and HLA in healthy donors. Primers included in the PCR were 60 Vbeta and 13 Jbeta primers. Generated by immunoSEQ multiplex PCR, the TCRdb table keeps only in-frame clones and is missing some. The sample lists 85,000 to 100,000 clones; 60% to 75% were seen once. What was sequenced was PBMCs. Every receptor here comes from a man aged 55 to 70 in good health and CMV-seronegative.

V gene TRBV18 combines with J gene TRBJ1-1, with D possibly TRBD1 on 5 matching bases. V lost 3 bases, J lost 1 base, and 12 bases lay in between. This CDR3 has 15 residues. CDR1 is KGHSH, CDR2 LQKENI, per germline. CDR3 protein: CASSPMGQGNTEAFF. The DNA for the CDR3 is TGTGCCAGCTCACCGATGGGGCAGGGGAACACTGAAGCTTTCTTT. Based on the CDR3 plus reference TRBV18 and TRBJ1-1, the full variable domain is NAGVMQNPRHLVRRRGQEARLRCSPMKGHSHVYWYRQLPEEGLKFMVYLQKENIIDESGMPKERFSAEFPKEGPSILRIQQVVRGDSAAYFCASSPMGQGNTEAFFGQGTRLTVV.

The V call is TRBV11-1, the J call TRBJ1-1, with D possibly TRBD1 on 5 matching bases. The V gene's germline CDR1 is SGHAT and CDR2 FQDESV (reference sequence). This CDR3 is 15 amino acids long. V lost 5 bases and J 4 bases, leaving 17 bases between the germline ends. The CDR3 protein is CASSPLDIPGTEAFF. The CDR3 region has the DNA TGTGCCAGCAGCCCACTGGACATTCCGGGCACTGAAGCTTTCTTT.

The chain links TRBV5-4 to TRBJ2-5; 7 bases line up with TRBD1. The length of the CDR3 is 17 residues. In germline, CDR1 is SGHNT, CDR2 YYREEE (reference sequence). Losses at the gene ends were 4 bases for V and 0 bases for J; bases not matched to a gene: 12. CDR3 nucleotide sequence: TGTGCCAGCAGCCCGACACCGGGACAGACCCACCAAGAGACCCAGTACTTC. It yields the protein CASSPTPGQTHQETQYF.

The J gene is TRBJ2-7, the V gene TRBV6-5; 7 positions agree with TRBD2. The CDR3 spans 14 residues. J lost 2 bases, V lost 6 bases, and 7 bases had no gene match. CDR1 and CDR2 (germline): MNHEY, SVGAGI. CDR3 sequence: CASSPAGVPYEQYF. The CDR3, as DNA: TGTGCCAGCAGCCCGGCGGGGGTCCCCTACGAGCAGTACTTC.

This chain joins TRBV5-4 and TRBJ2-5; the match to TRBD2 covers 12 bases. Trimming cost V 4 bases and J 4 bases; bases outside gene matches: 14. This CDR3 contains 18 residues. Germline loops: CDR1 SGHNT, CDR2 YYREEE (reference sequence). The CDR3 region is CASSGASGGASVGETQYF. The DNA of the CDR3 is TGTGCCAGCAGCGGGGCTAGCGGGGGGGCCTCGGTTGGAGAGACCCAGTACTTC.

This chain connects TRBV9 to TRBJ2-5, with TRBD2 identical over 11 bases. The germline gives CDR1 SGDLS, CDR2 YYNGEE. J gave up 5 bases and V 3 bases, and 12 bases lay outside the gene matches. CDR3 length: 17 amino acids. The CDR3 protein is CASSGARSGGASETQYF. In DNA, the CDR3 is TGTGCCAGCAGCGGAGCCCGTAGCGGGGGGGCCTCGGAGACCCAGTACTTC.

This chain uses TRBV5-1 with TRBJ2-5; 9 positions match TRBD2. The CDR3 is 16 residues long. Germline V lookup: CDR1 SGHRS, CDR2 YFSETQ. The V and J ends lost 0 bases and 7 bases, in that order; junction bases with no gene match: 10. Here the CDR3 reads CASSLGLAGAGGTQYF. In DNA form, the CDR3 reads TGCGCCAGCAGCTTGGGGTTAGCGGGAGCAGGAGGGACCCAGTACTTC.

This clone has more than one count but fewer than ten. The gene calls are TRBV7-3 and TRBJ2-5, with no clear D. The germline V gene encodes CDR1 SGHTA and CDR2 FQGTGA. This CDR3 has 13 residues. V was clipped by 4 bases and J by 5 bases, with 11 bases between them. In nucleotides, the CDR3 is TGTGCCAGCAGCTCCCAGGCCGCGGAGACCCAGTACTTC. Amino acids: CASSSQAAETQYF.

This chain links TRBV19 with TRBJ1-1; a weak D match, TRBD1 (5 bases). The V gene's germline CDR1 is LNHDA and CDR2 SQIVND (reference sequence). CDR3 length: 13 residues. Trimming took 6 bases from V and 2 from J, leaving 10 bases between them. The CDR3: CASSRGGNTEAFF. Here the CDR3 DNA reads TGTGCCAGTAGCCGCGGGGGAAACACTGAAGCTTTCTTT.

This CDR3 is CASTRDRGNTEAFF. The CDR3, as DNA: TGTGCCAGCACCCGGGACAGGGGGAACACTGAAGCTTTCTTT. This chain joins TRBV5-4 and TRBJ1-1; TRBD1 agrees at 10 bases. The CDR3 is 14 amino acids. V lost 6 bases, J lost 1 base, and 3 bases stayed unmatched. Germline CDR1 SGHNT, CDR2 YYREEE (reference sequence).

The CDR3 loop is CAITQSSGNTIYF. The CDR3 DNA reads TGTGCCATCACCCAGTCCTCTGGAAACACCATATATTTT. V and J are TRBV6-6 and TRBJ1-3; D unresolved. Trimming cost V 10 bases and J 0 bases, with 10 bases left between them. Germline V lookup: CDR1 MNHNY, CDR2 SVGAGI (reference sequence). The CDR3 is made up of 13 amino acids.

This clone was counted only a few times. The chain's CDR3 is CASDARETQYF. The CDR3 DNA is TGTGCCAGCGATGCTCGGGAGACCCAGTACTTC. The chain employs TRBV2 and TRBJ2-5; the D is unclear. The germline V and J ends were trimmed by 8 bases and 5 bases, with 9 bases remaining between them. Germline CDR1 is SNHLY and CDR2 is FYNNEI. CDR3 length equals 11 residues.

The rearrangement joins TRBV4-1 to TRBJ1-5, with 10 bases aligning to TRBD1. After removal of 0 bases from V and 6 bases from J, the junction contained 8 bases not matched to a gene. This CDR3 spans 17 amino acids. Germline values: CDR1 MGHRA, CDR2 YSYEKL. This CDR3 is CASSQDSDRGQVQPQHF. The CDR3 coding sequence is TGCGCCAGCAGCCAAGACTCCGACAGGGGGCAAGTTCAGCCCCAGCATTTT.

The J gene is TRBJ2-5, the V gene TRBV18; possible D gene TRBD2, 5 bases. Trimming took 3 bases from V and 9 from J, leaving 17 bases between them. The CDR3 extends over 14 amino acids. Germline CDR1 KGHSH, CDR2 LQKENI. The CDR3 sequence is CASSPPEFSGAQYF. The CDR3 region has the DNA TGTGCCAGCTCACCCCCGGAATTTTCCGGGGCCCAGTACTTC.

The table lists this clone with a few counts. The genes are TRBV5-1 and TRBJ2-2; D is unclear. Looked up from germline, CDR1 is SGHRS and CDR2 is YFSETQ. This CDR3 region has 14 residues. Trimming removed 4 bases from V and 2 bases from J, with 9 bases in between. CDR3 residues: CASSGSINTGELFF. CDR3 DNA sequence: TGCGCCAGCAGCGGCTCGATAAACACCGGGGAGCTGTTTTTT.

Comment on this clone: The same CDR3 is also encoded by other DNA sequences in this sample. The chain combines TRBV2 with TRBJ1-2; TRBD1 matches at 7 bases. CDR3 length: 13 residues. Germline V gives CDR1 SNHLY, CDR2 FYNNEI. With 0 bases clipped from V and 8 bases from J, the junction kept 3 bases outside the gene matches. The DNA of the CDR3 is TGTGCCAGCAGTGAAGCGGCAGGGGGGGGCTACACCTTC. This gives the protein CASSEAAGGGYTF.